This T cell receptor beta chain stems from a study of cytomegalovirus exposure and HLA in healthy donors. Germline V gene lookup returns CDR1 GTSNPN and CDR2 SVGIG (reference sequence). CDR3 length equals 14 residues. V lost 2 bases to trimming and J lost 1 base, with 11 bases between them. PCR employed 60 Vbeta and 13 Jbeta primers. Clones were read by immunoSEQ multiplex PCR, and TCRdb kept only the in-frame ones, dropping some. The sample yields roughly 120,000 clones, 15% seen once. The chain is built from TRBV30 and TRBJ2-5; maybe TRBD1 (5 bases). Sample: PBMCs. The receptor was derived from a woman younger than 35 in good health and CMV-seronegative. DNA of the CDR3: TGTGCCTGGAGTAAGAGACAGTCCCAAGAGACCCAGTACTTC. Protein sequence: CAWSKRQSQETQYF.